The rows below give T cell receptor beta chains drawn from one sample of a study of graft-versus-host responses after intestinal transplantation. Which antigens these TCRs recognize remains unknown. The data were produced by immunoSEQ multiplex PCR, yet TCRdb's version contains in-frame clones alone and is incomplete. Here the sample spans approximately 33,000 clones, about four fifths being singletons. This sample comprised unstimulated CD8+ T cells sorted from spleen or lymph node cells, obtained before intestinal transplant. The receptors were gathered from a human donor who received an intestinal transplant. CDR3s include the opening cysteine and the closing phenylalanine or tryptophan.

v_gene: TRBV7-9
CDR3aa: CASSFPFFDTQYF

v_gene: TRBV13
CDR3aa: CASSGRGSSYNEQFF

v_gene: TRBV6-1
CDR3aa: CASSPGTTIYEQYF

v_gene: TRBV28
CDR3aa: CASSSQGFNSNQPQHF

v_gene: TRBV5-1
CDR3aa: CASSIPGLQQFF

v_gene: TRBV11-2
CDR3aa: CASSPFGLVRTAYEQYF

v_gene: TRBV4-1
CDR3aa: CASSQEGGSYNEQFF

v_gene: TRBV7-9
CDR3aa: CASSLRSGTGEYEQYF

v_gene: TRBV5-6
CDR3aa: CASSLGLAGVQETQYF

v_gene: TRBV28
CDR3aa: CASRRVVENEQFF

v_gene: TRBV4-1
CDR3aa: CASSPDSGDEKLFF

v_gene: TRBV27
CDR3aa: CASSSTGTSFNEQFF

v_gene: TRBV5-6
CDR3aa: CASLPGLADNEQFF

v_gene: TRBV13
CDR3aa: CASSPSSGEGPNEQFF

v_gene: TRBV4-1
CDR3aa: CASSHRLRDGFGYEQFF

v_gene: TRBV28
CDR3aa: CASSPRTSLTGELFF

v_gene: TRBV5-8
CDR3aa: CASSGQGAGYGYTF

v_gene: TRBV7-9
CDR3aa: CASSLATGDSNQPQHF

v_gene: TRBV7-8
CDR3aa: CASSLWTSGRGTGELFF

v_gene: TRBV7-9
CDR3aa: CASSRSPQGSYEQYF